This is a list of T cell receptor beta chains from one sample in a study of blood T cell repertoires in COVID-19. Profiling relied on immunoSEQ multiplex PCR, and the TCRdb table lists in-frame clones only, not all of them. The sample holds 390,000 or so clones, roughly nine tenths seen once. Sequencing was performed on PBMCs or T cells enriched from blood (not recorded which). The receptors were sampled from a man between 18 and 29 years old who had recovered from COVID-19. CDR3s include the opening cysteine and the closing phenylalanine or tryptophan. Each record gives: CDR3 DNA, CDR3 protein, J gene, D gene, V gene, clone size. D genes are given only for firm matches. Clone size is shown for a subset of rows, as once, few, many or a class of expanded clone.

cdr3_nt: TGTGCCAGCTCACCACTTACAGGGGGCCAGGGGGAGCAGTACTTC; cdr3_aa: CASSPLTGGQGEQYF; j_call: TRBJ2-7; d_call: TRBD1; v_call: TRBV18; clone_size: .
cdr3_nt: TGTGCCAGCAGTGGCTATCCGTACGAGCAGTACTTC; cdr3_aa: CASSGYPYEQYF; j_call: TRBJ2-7; d_call: .; v_call: TRBV2; clone_size: .
cdr3_nt: TGTGCCACCAGCAGAGCTAGCGGGAGCTACAATGAGCAGTTCTTC; cdr3_aa: CATSRASGSYNEQFF; j_call: TRBJ2-1; d_call: TRBD2; v_call: TRBV15; clone_size: .
cdr3_nt: TGTGCCAGCAGCCGGGGAGGGGCTGCATCTGGGGCCAACGTCCTGACTTTC; cdr3_aa: CASSRGGAASGANVLTF; j_call: TRBJ2-6; d_call: TRBD2; v_call: TRBV3-1/TRBV3-2; clone_size: .
cdr3_nt: TGTGCCAGCAGTTTGATGGGACAGGGTAACAATGAGCAGTTCTTC; cdr3_aa: CASSLMGQGNNEQFF; j_call: TRBJ2-1; d_call: TRBD1; v_call: TRBV28; clone_size: .
cdr3_nt: TGTGCCAGCAGCCAAATAGAACAGGGGGCTCGCTATGGCTACACCTTC; cdr3_aa: CASSQIEQGARYGYTF; j_call: TRBJ1-2; d_call: TRBD1; v_call: TRBV3-1/TRBV3-2; clone_size: .
cdr3_nt: TGTGCCAGCAGTTCGACAGGGAGTAGAAACTTC; cdr3_aa: CASSSTGSRNF; j_call: TRBJ2-7; d_call: TRBD1; v_call: TRBV28; clone_size: .
cdr3_nt: TGTGCCAGCAGCTGGGGTGAGGTCCAACCGGGACAACAAGAGACCCAGTACTTC; cdr3_aa: CASSWGEVQPGQQETQYF; j_call: TRBJ2-5; d_call: .; v_call: TRBV5-5; clone_size: once
cdr3_nt: TGTGCCAGTAGTATGACAGGCTATGGCTACACCTTC; cdr3_aa: CASSMTGYGYTF; j_call: TRBJ1-2; d_call: .; v_call: TRBV19; clone_size: .
cdr3_nt: TGTGCCAGCAGCGGGCCGGGACAGGGAATCTCCTACGAGCAGTACTTC; cdr3_aa: CASSGPGQGISYEQYF; j_call: TRBJ2-7; d_call: TRBD1; v_call: TRBV4-2; clone_size: .
cdr3_nt: TGTGCCAGCAGCTCGACAGCTGGAAACACCATATATTTT; cdr3_aa: CASSSTAGNTIYF; j_call: TRBJ1-3; d_call: .; v_call: TRBV9; clone_size: .
cdr3_nt: TGTGCCAGCAGCCAGGGGCAGGGAAACGAGCAGTACTTC; cdr3_aa: CASSQGQGNEQYF; j_call: TRBJ2-7; d_call: .; v_call: TRBV7-2; clone_size: .
cdr3_nt: TGCGCCAGCAGCTTGGGACACGCGCAGGGGGGATGGGAAATGGAAAAACTGTTTTTT; cdr3_aa: CASSLGHAQGGWEMEKLFF; j_call: TRBJ1-4; d_call: TRBD1; v_call: TRBV5-1; clone_size: .
cdr3_nt: TGTGCCAGCAGTGGGGGAGGATACGAGCAGTTCTTC; cdr3_aa: CASSGGGYEQFF; j_call: TRBJ2-1; d_call: .; v_call: TRBV7-2; clone_size: .
cdr3_nt: TGTGCCACCAGTGATTTTGCGGGCAGGGGGCGAGAAGATACGCAGTATTTT; cdr3_aa: CATSDFAGRGREDTQYF; j_call: TRBJ2-3; d_call: TRBD1; v_call: TRBV24-1; clone_size: .
cdr3_nt: TGTGCCAGCAGTCCTCGGACAGGGGGGAGGTACGAGCAGTACTTC; cdr3_aa: CASSPRTGGRYEQYF; j_call: TRBJ2-7; d_call: TRBD1; v_call: TRBV6-5; clone_size: few
cdr3_nt: TGCGCCAGCAGTGAAGGGACAGGAACCTACGAGCAGTACTTC; cdr3_aa: CASSEGTGTYEQYF; j_call: TRBJ2-7; d_call: TRBD1; v_call: TRBV10-1; clone_size: .
cdr3_nt: TGTGCCAGCCGGACAGGGGGCTCCGGGGAGCTGTTTTTT; cdr3_aa: CASRTGGSGELFF; j_call: TRBJ2-2; d_call: TRBD1; v_call: TRBV25-1; clone_size: .
cdr3_nt: TGTGCCAGCAGTGAGGGGACAGGGGGAACCCAGTACTTC; cdr3_aa: CASSEGTGGTQYF; j_call: TRBJ2-5; d_call: TRBD1; v_call: TRBV6-1; clone_size: .
cdr3_nt: TGTGCCAGCAGTACTTTGGCGGGAGGGCGAAATGAGCAGTTCTTC; cdr3_aa: CASSTLAGGRNEQFF; j_call: TRBJ2-1; d_call: TRBD2; v_call: TRBV7-6; clone_size: .
cdr3_nt: TGTGCCAGCAGTTCCGCAGGGGGCTATGGCTACACCTTC; cdr3_aa: CASSSAGGYGYTF; j_call: TRBJ1-2; d_call: TRBD1; v_call: TRBV12-3/TRBV12-4; clone_size: .
cdr3_nt: TGTGCCACCGCCCGGGATTATAACACTGAAGCTTTCTTT; cdr3_aa: CATARDYNTEAFF; j_call: TRBJ1-1; d_call: .; v_call: TRBV12-3/TRBV12-4; clone_size: .
cdr3_nt: TGTGCCAGCAGTTATGGTCGGGGGTTTCAGCCCCAGCATTTT; cdr3_aa: CASSYGRGFQPQHF; j_call: TRBJ1-5; d_call: .; v_call: TRBV28; clone_size: once
cdr3_nt: TGTGCCAGCAGTTACGCCGAACAGGGCTATGGCTACACCTTC; cdr3_aa: CASSYAEQGYGYTF; j_call: TRBJ1-2; d_call: .; v_call: TRBV6-5; clone_size: .
cdr3_nt: TGTGCCAGCAGCGCGGAGCCCGCGGGCTGTTCACCCCTCCACTTT; cdr3_aa: CASSAEPAGCSPLHF; j_call: TRBJ1-6; d_call: .; v_call: TRBV21-1; clone_size: .
cdr3_nt: TGTGCCAGCTCACCACCGGGACAGCGCTCTGGAAACACCATATATTTT; cdr3_aa: CASSPPGQRSGNTIYF; j_call: TRBJ1-3; d_call: TRBD1; v_call: TRBV18; clone_size: .
cdr3_nt: TGTGCCAGCAGCTTATCGTCCTACGAGCAGTACTTC; cdr3_aa: CASSLSSYEQYF; j_call: TRBJ2-7; d_call: .; v_call: TRBV11-2; clone_size: .
cdr3_nt: TGTGCCAGCAGCCACGGGAGAAGGGGGCCCTACGAGCAGTACTTC; cdr3_aa: CASSHGRRGPYEQYF; j_call: TRBJ2-7; d_call: .; v_call: TRBV2; clone_size: .
cdr3_nt: TGTGCCAGCAGCTTGGCAGGACAGGGCAGAGTTCAGCCCCAGCATTTT; cdr3_aa: CASSLAGQGRVQPQHF; j_call: TRBJ1-5; d_call: TRBD1; v_call: TRBV5-6; clone_size: once
cdr3_nt: TGTGCCAGCTCGCCCGGGACAGGCCCCTACGAGCAGTACTTC; cdr3_aa: CASSPGTGPYEQYF; j_call: TRBJ2-7; d_call: TRBD1; v_call: TRBV6-5; clone_size: .
cdr3_nt: TGTGCCAGCAGGCAGACAGGGGCTAGTTCACCCCTCCACTTT; cdr3_aa: CASRQTGASSPLHF; j_call: TRBJ1-6; d_call: TRBD1; v_call: TRBV6-5; clone_size: .
cdr3_nt: TGCGCCAGCAGCTTGGCGGTACAGGGAAACGAAAAACTGTTTTTT; cdr3_aa: CASSLAVQGNEKLFF; j_call: TRBJ1-4; d_call: .; v_call: TRBV5-1; clone_size: .
cdr3_nt: TGTGCCAGTAGTATCCGACAGGGGACAACTTACCTGAACACTGAAGCTTTCTTT; cdr3_aa: CASSIRQGTTYLNTEAFF; j_call: TRBJ1-1; d_call: TRBD1; v_call: TRBV19; clone_size: .
cdr3_nt: TGTGCCAGCAGCTTGGACGGGGGAACGGCGGGCACTGAAGCTTTCTTT; cdr3_aa: CASSLDGGTAGTEAFF; j_call: TRBJ1-1; d_call: .; v_call: TRBV5-4; clone_size: once
cdr3_nt: TGTGCCATCAGCGAGCCGGACAAGAACACCGGGGAGCTGTTTTTT; cdr3_aa: CAISEPDKNTGELFF; j_call: TRBJ2-2; d_call: .; v_call: TRBV10-3; clone_size: .
cdr3_nt: TGTGCCAGCTGTCAGTACGGAAACACCATATATTTT; cdr3_aa: CASCQYGNTIYF; j_call: TRBJ1-3; d_call: .; v_call: TRBV18; clone_size: .
cdr3_nt: TGTGCCAGCTCAAGACCCGGGACAGGGATCTCTGAAGCTTTCTTT; cdr3_aa: CASSRPGTGISEAFF; j_call: TRBJ1-1; d_call: TRBD1; v_call: TRBV18; clone_size: .
cdr3_nt: TGTGCCTGGAGCCGGACTAGCGGGAGGGCCTGGGATGAGCAGTTCTTC; cdr3_aa: CAWSRTSGRAWDEQFF; j_call: TRBJ2-1; d_call: TRBD2; v_call: TRBV30; clone_size: few
cdr3_nt: TGTGCCAGCTCCTCGACCGGGGACACTGAAGCTTTCTTT; cdr3_aa: CASSSTGDTEAFF; j_call: TRBJ1-1; d_call: .; v_call: TRBV18; clone_size: once
cdr3_nt: TGTGCCAGCAGCGTAGGAGGTCGGGAGAAGCTGTTTTTT; cdr3_aa: CASSVGGREKLFF; j_call: TRBJ1-4; d_call: .; v_call: TRBV9; clone_size: once
cdr3_nt: TGTGCCAGCAGCGAACGGGGACGGGAGGCAGATACGCAGTATTTT; cdr3_aa: CASSERGREADTQYF; j_call: TRBJ2-3; d_call: TRBD2; v_call: TRBV9; clone_size: .
cdr3_nt: TGTGCCATCAGTGGTCGAGACAGCTCGAATGAGCAGTTCTTC; cdr3_aa: CAISGRDSSNEQFF; j_call: TRBJ2-1; d_call: .; v_call: TRBV10-3; clone_size: .
cdr3_nt: TGTGCCAGCAGCTACCGCGGTGGGGAGCAGTACTTC; cdr3_aa: CASSYRGGEQYF; j_call: TRBJ2-7; d_call: .; v_call: TRBV11-3; clone_size: .
cdr3_nt: TGCGCCAGCAGCTTAGCGGGGGGGCGGAACACAGATACGCAGTATTTT; cdr3_aa: CASSLAGGRNTDTQYF; j_call: TRBJ2-3; d_call: TRBD2; v_call: TRBV5-1; clone_size: .
cdr3_nt: TGTGCCAGCACCCTCACCGGGGCTAGCGGGGTATACCCCTACGAGCAGTACTTC; cdr3_aa: CASTLTGASGVYPYEQYF; j_call: TRBJ2-7; d_call: TRBD2; v_call: TRBV7-2; clone_size: .